This T cell receptor beta chain was observed in a study of blood T cell repertoires in COVID-19. About the research overall: T cells, B-cell-depleted T cells, or PBMCs supplied cDNA or gDNA.

The V segment lost 5 bases and the J segment 0 bases; nucleotides outside the gene matches: 6. The CDR3 sequence is 15 residues long. Germline CDR1 and CDR2: MNHEY and SVGEGT. Methods used by the authors: Reference gene primer amplification gave nucleated cell count estimates. Here immunoSEQ multiplex PCR was the method, and the copy in TCRdb shows in-frame clones only, minus some. The DNA gave D and trimming, while V, J and clone size come from that table. The table has around 250,000 clones, 84% seen once. The material sequenced was peripheral blood. The TCR originated in a woman in her 40s who had recovered from COVID-19. The chain carries TRBV6-2 or TRBV6-3 and TRBJ2-5; 7 positions match TRBD1. CDR3: CASSPGTGDQETQYF. Written as DNA, the CDR3 is TGTGCCAGCAGTCCGGGAACAGGGGACCAAGAGACCCAGTACTTC.